Listed below are T cell receptor beta chains from one sample, sequenced in a study of blood T cell repertoires in COVID-19. Clones were read by immunoSEQ multiplex PCR, and TCRdb kept only the in-frame ones, dropping some. Of 130,000 to 150,000 clones listed, about 85% are singletons. Sequenced sample: peripheral blood. The source of these receptors is a human donor with acute or convalescent COVID-19. The donor label of this sample is uncertain. The CDR3 runs from the conserved cysteine through the conserved F or W. Each record gives: V gene, J gene, CDR3 protein.

>TRBV2|TRBJ1-1
CASSLLGADTEAFF
>TRBV5-8|TRBJ2-3
CASSLGQGDSGGTDTQYF
>TRBV3-1/TRBV3-2|TRBJ2-2
CASRKTTSRNTGELFF
>TRBV5-5|TRBJ1-6
CASSLARGLGSPLHF
>TRBV3-1/TRBV3-2|TRBJ1-5
CASSQEPGRQVSVGQPQHF
>TRBV4-3|TRBJ1-2
CASKDFGNTF
>TRBV12-3/TRBV12-4|TRBJ1-6
CASRMPGSPLHF
>TRBV11-3|TRBJ2-3
CASGTGSTDTQYF
>TRBV13|TRBJ2-5
CASSGGLAGGETQYF
>TRBV20-1|TRBJ1-2
CSASSYYGYTF
>TRBV4-3|TRBJ2-1
CASSQVGTRAYNEQFF